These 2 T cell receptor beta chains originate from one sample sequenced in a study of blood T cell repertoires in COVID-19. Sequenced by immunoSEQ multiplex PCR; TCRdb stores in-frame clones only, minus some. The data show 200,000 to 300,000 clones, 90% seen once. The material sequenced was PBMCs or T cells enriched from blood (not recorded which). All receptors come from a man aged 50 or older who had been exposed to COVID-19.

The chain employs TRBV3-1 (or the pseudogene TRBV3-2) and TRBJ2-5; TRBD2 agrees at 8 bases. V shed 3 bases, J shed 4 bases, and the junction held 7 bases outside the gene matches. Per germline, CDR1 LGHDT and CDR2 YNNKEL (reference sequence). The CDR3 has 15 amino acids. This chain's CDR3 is CASSHPGLGAETQYF. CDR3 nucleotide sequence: TGTGCCAGCAGCCACCCGGGACTAGGGGCAGAGACCCAGTACTTC.

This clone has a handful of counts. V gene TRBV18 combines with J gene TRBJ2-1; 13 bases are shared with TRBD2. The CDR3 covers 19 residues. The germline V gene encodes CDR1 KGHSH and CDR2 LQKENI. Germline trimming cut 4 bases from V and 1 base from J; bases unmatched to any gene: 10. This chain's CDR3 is CASSRRTSGGAKSYNEQFF. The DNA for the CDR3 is TGTGCCAGCTCACGACGAACTAGCGGGGGGGCTAAGTCCTACAATGAGCAGTTCTTC.